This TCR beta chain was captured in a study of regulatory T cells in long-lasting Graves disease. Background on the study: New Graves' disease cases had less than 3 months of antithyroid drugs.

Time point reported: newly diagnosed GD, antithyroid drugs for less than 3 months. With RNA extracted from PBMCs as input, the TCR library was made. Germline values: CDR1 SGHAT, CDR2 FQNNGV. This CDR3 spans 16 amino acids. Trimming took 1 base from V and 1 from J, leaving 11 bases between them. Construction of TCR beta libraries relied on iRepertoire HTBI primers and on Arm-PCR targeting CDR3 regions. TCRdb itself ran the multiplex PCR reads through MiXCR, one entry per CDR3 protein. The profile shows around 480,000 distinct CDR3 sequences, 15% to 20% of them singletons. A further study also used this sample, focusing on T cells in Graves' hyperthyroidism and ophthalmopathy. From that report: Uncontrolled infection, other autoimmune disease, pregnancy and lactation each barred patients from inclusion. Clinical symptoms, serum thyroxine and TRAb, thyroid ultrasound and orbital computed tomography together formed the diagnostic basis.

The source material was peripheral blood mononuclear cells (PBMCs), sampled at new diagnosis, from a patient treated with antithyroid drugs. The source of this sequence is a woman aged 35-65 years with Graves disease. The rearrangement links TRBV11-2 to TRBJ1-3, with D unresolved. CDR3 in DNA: TGTGCCAGCAGCTTAGCCCATTCTTCATCTGGAAACACCATATATTTT. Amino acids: CASSLAHSSSGNTIYF.